These 13 T cell receptor beta chains were all obtained from the same sample, sequenced in a study of shared clonotypes between healthy human individuals. The data were produced by immunoSEQ multiplex PCR, yet TCRdb's version contains in-frame clones alone and is incomplete. Counted here are approximately 710,000 clones, roughly 87% occurring once; the ten biggest clones make up about 33%. The sequenced material came from memory CD8+ T cells from PBMCs. Subset meaning: CD45RO+ cells pooled with CCR7-negative TemRA cells. All receptors derive from a man aged 18 to 35 in good health. Some clones in this sample may be carry-over from other donors' samples.

This chain uses TRBV27 with TRBJ2-1; TRBD2 might be the D (6 bases). Trimming cost V 6 bases and J 10 bases, with 22 bases left between them. This CDR3 is built from 15 residues. Germline CDR1 and CDR2: MNHEY and SMNVEV (reference sequence). Written as DNA, the CDR3 is TGTGCCAGCAGCCCCCGGCGGGGACCCCCTGAGGAGCAGTTCTTC. Translation gives CASSPRRGPPEEQFF.

This clone was recorded once. The chain is built from TRBV9 and TRBJ2-1; TRBD2 agrees at 13 bases. The CDR3 has 16 amino acids. After removal of 0 bases from V and 5 bases from J, the junction contained 2 bases not matched to a gene. Looked up from germline, CDR1 is SGDLS and CDR2 is YYNGEE. CDR3 DNA sequence: TGTGCCAGCAGCGTAGGGGGGACTAGCGGGAACAATGAGCAGTTCTTC. It codes for CASSVGGTSGNNEQFF.

The CDR3 sequence: CASRKQDDYEQYF. CDR3 in DNA: TGTGCCAGTAGGAAACAAGACGACTACGAGCAGTACTTC. This chain uses TRBV19 with TRBJ2-7; unclear D gene. The CDR3 has 13 residues. Germline V lookup: CDR1 LNHDA, CDR2 SQIVND (reference sequence). V lost 6 bases and J lost 3, with 12 bases in between.

The chain has TRBV27 and TRBJ2-7, with TRBD2 matching over 13 bases. J lost 7 bases, V lost 8 bases, and 2 bases had no gene match. The length of the CDR3 is 12 residues. Germline V gene lookup returns CDR1 MNHEY and CDR2 SMNVEV (reference sequence). The CDR3 sequence: CASAGLAGEQYF. The CDR3 DNA follows: TGTGCCAGCGCGGGACTAGCGGGAGAGCAGTACTTC.

This clone was observed many times. The chain combines TRBV27 with TRBJ2-7; 12 positions agree with TRBD2. The junction had 6 bases not matched to a gene; V was cut back by 6 bases and J by 3 bases. Germline lookup yields CDR1 MNHEY and CDR2 SMNVEV (reference sequence). CDR3 length: 15 residues. The CDR3 loop reads CASRLGLAGFYEQYF. The CDR3 DNA is TGTGCCAGCAGACTCGGACTAGCGGGGTTCTACGAGCAGTACTTC.

This clone was recorded only once. The chain is built from TRBV5-1 and TRBJ1-1; D remains ambiguous. The V gene's germline CDR1 is SGHRS and CDR2 YFSETQ. Trimming removed 4 bases from V and 11 bases from J, with 18 bases in between. This CDR3 comprises 13 residues. The CDR3 here is CASSLAGGSGAFF. CDR3 DNA sequence: TGCGCCAGCAGCCTAGCGGGAGGGTCGGGGGCTTTCTTT.

The sample holds a few counts of this clone. This CDR3 is also generated by other DNA sequences in the sample. The chain is built from TRBV5-1 and TRBJ1-2, with TRBD1 as a possible D gene (5 bases). Germline CDR1 and CDR2: SGHRS and YFSETQ. The V end was cut by 0 bases, the J end by 5 bases, with 5 bases between. This CDR3 comprises 12 residues. The CDR3 nucleotides are TGCGCCAGCAGCTTGGAGGGGTATGGCTACACCTTC. It translates to CASSLEGYGYTF.

A word on this clone: Other DNA sequences in the same sample also yield this CDR3. The V and J genes are TRBV7-9 and TRBJ2-6, with a tentative D call TRBD1 (5 bases). The CDR3 totals 14 residues. Trimming removed 3 bases at V and 2 bases at J, with 5 bases between. Germline V gene sequence: CDR1 SEHNR, CDR2 FQNEAQ (reference sequence). CDR3 DNA: TGTGCCAGCAGCTTGGGGCCTGGGGCCAACGTCCTGACTTTC. Translation: CASSLGPGANVLTF.

V and J are TRBV4-1 and TRBJ2-6; D might be TRBD1 or TRBD2, each matching 5 bases. Germline V gives CDR1 MGHRA, CDR2 YSYEKL. V shed 4 bases and J shed 0 bases, with 16 bases lying between them. The CDR3 extends over 18 amino acids. The CDR3 reads CASSLNGAFDSGANVLTF. As DNA, the CDR3 is TGCGCCAGCAGCCTGAACGGGGCTTTTGACTCTGGGGCCAACGTCCTGACTTTC.

On this clone: At one end the junction does not follow the germline gene, possibly because of a read error. The V gene is TRBV28, the J gene TRBJ1-1, with D tentatively TRBD1 (5 bases). The CDR3 sequence is 11 residues long. Germline loops: CDR1 MDHEN, CDR2 SYDVKM. CDR3 in DNA: TGTGCCAGCGGCTTCAGGGCCGGGTCGATCTTT. Residues: CASGFRAGSIF.

This clone was recorded once. The chain links TRBV7-8 to TRBJ2-7, with 8 bases fitting TRBD1. With 7 bases clipped from V and 5 bases from J, the junction kept 10 bases outside the gene matches. CDR1 and CDR2 from the germline V gene are SGHVS and FQNEAQ. The CDR3 contains 14 residues. The CDR3 sequence is CASTMGQEHHEQYF. The DNA for the CDR3 is TGTGCCAGCACCATGGGACAGGAACATCACGAGCAGTACTTC. Full variable domain (rest looked up from reference TRBV7-8 and TRBJ2-7): GAGVSQSPRYKVAKRGQDVALRCDPISGHVSLFWYQQALGQGPEFLTYFQNEAQLDKSGLPSDRFFAERPEGSVSTLKIQRTQQEDSAVYLCASTMGQEHHEQYFGPGTRLTVT.

This sequence joins TRBV4-1 and TRBJ2-1; TRBD1 aligns across 11 bases. This CDR3 is built from 17 residues. The V gene end was trimmed by 2 bases and the J gene end by 7 bases; junction bases not matched to a gene: 10. CDR1 is MGHRA and CDR2 is YSYEKL in the germline V gene. CDR3 DNA: TGCGCCAGCAGCCAACAAATGGGACAGGGGGTTTGGAATGAGCAGTTCTTC. Its protein product is CASSQQMGQGVWNEQFF.

The chain uses TRBV5-6 and TRBJ2-3; no definite D call. V gave up 4 bases and J gave up 4 bases, with 19 bases separating them. The CDR3 is 16 amino acids. The germline gives CDR1 SGHDT, CDR2 YYEEEE. DNA of the CDR3: TGTGCCAGCAGCCCACGCCACGCCCCCTCTGCAGATACGCAGTATTTT. Protein sequence: CASSPRHAPSADTQYF.